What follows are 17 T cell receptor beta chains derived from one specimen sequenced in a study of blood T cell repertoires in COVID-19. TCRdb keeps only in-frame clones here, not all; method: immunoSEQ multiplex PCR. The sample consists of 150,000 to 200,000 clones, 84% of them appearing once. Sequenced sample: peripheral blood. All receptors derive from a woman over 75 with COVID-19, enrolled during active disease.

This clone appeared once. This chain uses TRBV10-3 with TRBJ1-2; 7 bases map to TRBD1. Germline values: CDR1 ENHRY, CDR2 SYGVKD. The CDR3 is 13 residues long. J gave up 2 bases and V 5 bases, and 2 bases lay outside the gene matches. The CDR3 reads CAISPTGNYGYTF. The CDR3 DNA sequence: TGTGCCATCAGTCCGACAGGGAACTATGGCTACACCTTC.

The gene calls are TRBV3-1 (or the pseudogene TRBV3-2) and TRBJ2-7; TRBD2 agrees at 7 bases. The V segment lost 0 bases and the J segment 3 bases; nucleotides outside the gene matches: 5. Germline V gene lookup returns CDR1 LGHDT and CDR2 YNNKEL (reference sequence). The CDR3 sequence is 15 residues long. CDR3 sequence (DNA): TGTGCCAGCAGCCAAGATGTATCTAGCGGCTACGAGCAGTACTTC. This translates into CASSQDVSSGYEQYF.

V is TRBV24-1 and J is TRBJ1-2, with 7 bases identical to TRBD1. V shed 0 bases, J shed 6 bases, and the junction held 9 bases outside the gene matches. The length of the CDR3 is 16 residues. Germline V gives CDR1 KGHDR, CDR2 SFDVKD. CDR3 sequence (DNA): TGTGCCACCAGTGATTTGGTCCGGGACAGAAACCATGGCTACACCTTC. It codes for CATSDLVRDRNHGYTF.

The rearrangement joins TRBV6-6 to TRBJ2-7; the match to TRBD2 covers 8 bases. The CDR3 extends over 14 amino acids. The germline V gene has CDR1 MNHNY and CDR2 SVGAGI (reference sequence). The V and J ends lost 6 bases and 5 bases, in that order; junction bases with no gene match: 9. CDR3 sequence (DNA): TGTGCCAGCAGCCCCCCGGGAGGGTCCCACGAGCAGTACTTC. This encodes CASSPPGGSHEQYF.

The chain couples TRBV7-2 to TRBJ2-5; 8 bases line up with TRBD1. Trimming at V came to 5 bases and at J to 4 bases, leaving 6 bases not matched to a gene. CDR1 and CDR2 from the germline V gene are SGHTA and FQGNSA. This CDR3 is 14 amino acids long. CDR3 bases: TGTGCCAGCAGCCCAATGACAGGGGTAGAGACCCAGTACTTC. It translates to CASSPMTGVETQYF.

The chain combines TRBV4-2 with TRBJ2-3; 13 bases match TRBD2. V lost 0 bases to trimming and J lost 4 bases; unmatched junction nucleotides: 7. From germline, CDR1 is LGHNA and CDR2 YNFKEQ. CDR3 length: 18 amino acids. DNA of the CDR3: TGTGCCAGCAGCCAAGATAGACTAGCGGGGGGTGGGGCAGATACGCAGTATTTT. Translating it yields CASSQDRLAGGGADTQYF.

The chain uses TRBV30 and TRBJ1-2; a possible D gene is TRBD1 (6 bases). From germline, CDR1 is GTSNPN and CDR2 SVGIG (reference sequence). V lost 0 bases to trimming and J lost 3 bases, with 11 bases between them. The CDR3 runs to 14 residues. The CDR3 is CAWSVQGGHYGYTF. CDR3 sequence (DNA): TGTGCCTGGAGTGTACAGGGTGGCCACTATGGCTACACCTTC.

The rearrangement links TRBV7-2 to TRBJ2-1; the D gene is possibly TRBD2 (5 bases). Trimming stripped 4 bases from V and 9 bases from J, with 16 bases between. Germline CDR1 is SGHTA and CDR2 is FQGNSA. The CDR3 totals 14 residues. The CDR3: CASSWETGKTEQFF. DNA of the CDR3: TGTGCCAGCAGCTGGGAAACGGGAAAGACTGAGCAGTTCTTC.

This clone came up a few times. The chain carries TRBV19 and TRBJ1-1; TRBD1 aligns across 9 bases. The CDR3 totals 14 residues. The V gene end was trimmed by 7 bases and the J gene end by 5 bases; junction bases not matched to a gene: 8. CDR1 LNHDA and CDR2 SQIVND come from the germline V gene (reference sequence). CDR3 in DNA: TGTGCCAGTATTTTGACAGGGGGACAGACTGAAGCTTTCTTT. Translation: CASILTGGQTEAFF.

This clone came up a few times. The CDR3 DNA follows: TGTGCCAGCAGCTTGGGGCATGGCGGGGAGCTGTTTTTT. Amino acids: CASSLGHGGELFF. The chain links TRBV7-2 to TRBJ2-2, with D perhaps matching TRBD1 (5 bases). This CDR3 comprises 13 residues. Germline V lookup: CDR1 SGHTA, CDR2 FQGNSA. Trimming took 3 bases from V and 7 from J, leaving 9 bases between them.

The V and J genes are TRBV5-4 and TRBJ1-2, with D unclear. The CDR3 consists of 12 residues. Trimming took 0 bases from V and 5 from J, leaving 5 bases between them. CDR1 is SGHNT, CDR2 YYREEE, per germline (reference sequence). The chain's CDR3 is CASSLDTYGYTF. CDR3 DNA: TGTGCCAGCAGCTTGGATACTTATGGCTACACCTTC.

DNA of the CDR3: TGTGCCAGCAGTTTGCAGGGGGCAACTGAAGCTTTCTTT. Residues: CASSLQGATEAFF. The chain employs TRBV12-3 or TRBV12-4 and TRBJ1-1, with 8 bases matching TRBD1. The CDR3 covers 13 residues. The junction had 2 bases not matched to a gene; V was cut back by 3 bases and J by 5 bases.

The CDR3 DNA sequence: TGTGCCAGCAGTTCTTATCCGGGACAGGGGGCGGATGAGCAGTTCTTC. The encoded protein is CASSSYPGQGADEQFF. The chain links TRBV6-2 or TRBV6-3 to TRBJ2-1; 12 bases are shared with TRBD1. The ends lost 4 bases at V and 8 bases at J; junction bases unmatched: 9. The CDR3 loop spans 16 amino acids. Looked up from germline, CDR1 is MNHEY and CDR2 is SVGEGT.

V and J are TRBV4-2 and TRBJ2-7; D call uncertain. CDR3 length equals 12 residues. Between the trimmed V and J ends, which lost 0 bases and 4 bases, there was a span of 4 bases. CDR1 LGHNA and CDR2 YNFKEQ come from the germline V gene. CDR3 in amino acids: CASSQDSYEQYF. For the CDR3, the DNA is TGTGCCAGCAGCCAAGATAGTTACGAGCAGTACTTC.

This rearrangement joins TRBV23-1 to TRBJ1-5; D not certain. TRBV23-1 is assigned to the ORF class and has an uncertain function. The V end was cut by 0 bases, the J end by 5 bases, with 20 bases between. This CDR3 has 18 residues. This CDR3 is CASSQSAEGSESYQPQHF. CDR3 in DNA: TGCGCCAGCAGTCAATCGGCGGAGGGCAGCGAGTCCTATCAGCCCCAGCATTTT.

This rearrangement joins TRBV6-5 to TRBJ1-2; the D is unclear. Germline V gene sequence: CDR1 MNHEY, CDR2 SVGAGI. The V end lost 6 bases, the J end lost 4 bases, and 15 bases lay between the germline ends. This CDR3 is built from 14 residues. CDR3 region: CASRDAGLGYGYTF. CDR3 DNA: TGTGCCAGCAGGGACGCGGGTCTCGGCTATGGCTACACCTTC.

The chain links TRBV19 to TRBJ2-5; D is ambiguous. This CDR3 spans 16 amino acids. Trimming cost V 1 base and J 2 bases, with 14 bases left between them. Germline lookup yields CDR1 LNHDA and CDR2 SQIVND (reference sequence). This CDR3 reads CASSIAFRLVQETQYF. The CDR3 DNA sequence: TGTGCCAGTAGTATAGCCTTCCGGTTAGTGCAAGAGACCCAGTACTTC.